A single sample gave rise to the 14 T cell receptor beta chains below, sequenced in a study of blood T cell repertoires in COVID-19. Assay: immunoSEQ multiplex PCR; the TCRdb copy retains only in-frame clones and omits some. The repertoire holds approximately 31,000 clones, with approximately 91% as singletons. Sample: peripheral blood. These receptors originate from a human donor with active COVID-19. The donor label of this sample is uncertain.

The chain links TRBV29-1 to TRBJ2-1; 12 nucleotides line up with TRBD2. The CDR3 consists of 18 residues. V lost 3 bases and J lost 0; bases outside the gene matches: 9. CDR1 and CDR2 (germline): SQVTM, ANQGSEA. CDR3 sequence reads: CSVDGLTSGRSSYNEQFF. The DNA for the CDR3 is TGCAGCGTTGACGGGCTTACTAGCGGGAGGAGCTCCTACAATGAGCAGTTCTTC.

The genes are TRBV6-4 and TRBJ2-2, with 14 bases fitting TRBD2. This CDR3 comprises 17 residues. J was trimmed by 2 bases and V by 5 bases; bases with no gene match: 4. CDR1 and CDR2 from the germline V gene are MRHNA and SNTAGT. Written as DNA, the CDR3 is TGTGCCAGCAGTCGGACTAGCGGGGGGACTAACACCGGGGAGCTGTTTTTT. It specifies CASSRTSGGTNTGELFF.

The CDR3 DNA follows: TGTGCCATCAGTGAGTCCGGACAGTCAATCCTCGATGAGCAGTTCTTC. This sequence encodes CAISESGQSILDEQFF. The V gene is TRBV10-3, the J gene TRBJ2-1; a possible D gene is TRBD1 (6 bases). Trimming left V 0 bases short and J 8 bases short, with 17 bases between. There are 16 residues in the CDR3. CDR1 ENHRY and CDR2 SYGVKD come from the germline V gene.

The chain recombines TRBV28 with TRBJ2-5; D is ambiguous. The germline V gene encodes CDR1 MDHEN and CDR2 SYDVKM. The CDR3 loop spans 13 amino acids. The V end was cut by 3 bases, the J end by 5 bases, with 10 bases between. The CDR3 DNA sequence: TGTGCCAGCAGTTTGGTAACTCCGGAGACCCAGTACTTC. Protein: CASSLVTPETQYF.

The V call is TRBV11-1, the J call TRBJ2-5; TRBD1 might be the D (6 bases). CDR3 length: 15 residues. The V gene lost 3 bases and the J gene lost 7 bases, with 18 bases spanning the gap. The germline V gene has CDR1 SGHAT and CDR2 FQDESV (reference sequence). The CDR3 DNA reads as TGTGCCAGCAGCTTTCAAACCGGGACACCTAGGACCCAGTACTTC. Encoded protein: CASSFQTGTPRTQYF.

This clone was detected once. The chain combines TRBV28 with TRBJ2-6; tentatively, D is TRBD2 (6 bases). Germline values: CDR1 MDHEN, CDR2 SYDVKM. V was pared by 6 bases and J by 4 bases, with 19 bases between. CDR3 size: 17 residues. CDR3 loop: CASSLGGALRGANVLTF. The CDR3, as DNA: TGTGCCAGCAGCCTAGGAGGGGCCTTGAGGGGGGCCAACGTCCTGACTTTC.

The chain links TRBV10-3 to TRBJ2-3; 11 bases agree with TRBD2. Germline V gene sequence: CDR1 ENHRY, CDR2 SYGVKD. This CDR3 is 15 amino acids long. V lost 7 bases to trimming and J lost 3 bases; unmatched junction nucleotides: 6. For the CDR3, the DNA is TGTGCCATCAAGACTAGCGGGAAGGGAACAGATACGCAGTATTTT. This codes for CAIKTSGKGTDTQYF.

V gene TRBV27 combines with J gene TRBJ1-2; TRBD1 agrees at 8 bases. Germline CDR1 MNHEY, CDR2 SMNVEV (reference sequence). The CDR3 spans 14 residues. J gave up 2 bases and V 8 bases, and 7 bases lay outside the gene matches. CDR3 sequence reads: CASGWTGLNYGYTF. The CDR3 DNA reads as TGTGCCAGCGGTTGGACAGGGCTCAACTATGGCTACACCTTC.

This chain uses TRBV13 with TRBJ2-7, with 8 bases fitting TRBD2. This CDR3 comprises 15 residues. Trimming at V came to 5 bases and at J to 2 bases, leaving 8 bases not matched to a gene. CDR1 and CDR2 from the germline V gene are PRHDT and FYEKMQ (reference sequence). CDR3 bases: TGTGCCAGCAGCCCCGCGCTAGCGGGCCCCTACGAGCAGTACTTC. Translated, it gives CASSPALAGPYEQYF.

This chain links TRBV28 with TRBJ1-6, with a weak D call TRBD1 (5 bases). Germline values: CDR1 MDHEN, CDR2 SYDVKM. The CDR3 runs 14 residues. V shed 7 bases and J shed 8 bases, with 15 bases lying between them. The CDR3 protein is CASTPAGGYSPLHF. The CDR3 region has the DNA TGTGCCAGCACTCCAGCGGGGGGGTATTCACCCCTCCACTTT.

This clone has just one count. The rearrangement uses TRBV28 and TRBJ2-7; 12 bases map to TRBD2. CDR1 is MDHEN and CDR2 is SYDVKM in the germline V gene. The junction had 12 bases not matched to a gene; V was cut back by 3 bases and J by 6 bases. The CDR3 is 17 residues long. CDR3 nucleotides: TGTGCCAGCAGTTTCAGGGAAGGAGCTAGCGGGAGGGGCGAGCAGTACTTC. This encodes CASSFREGASGRGEQYF. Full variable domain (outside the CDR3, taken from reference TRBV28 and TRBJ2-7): DVKVTQSSRYLVKRTGEKVFLECVQDMDHENMFWYRQDPGLGLRLIYFSYDVKMKEKGDIPEGYSVSREKKERFSLILESASTNQTSMYLCASSFREGASGRGEQYFGPGTRLTVT.

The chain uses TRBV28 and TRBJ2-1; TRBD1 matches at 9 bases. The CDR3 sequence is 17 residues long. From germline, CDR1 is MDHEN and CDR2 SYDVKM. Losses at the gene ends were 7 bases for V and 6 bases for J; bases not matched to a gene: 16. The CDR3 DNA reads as TGTGCCAGCATTCCATCCCGGAGGACAGGGGTGGCCAATGAGCAGTTCTTC. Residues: CASIPSRRTGVANEQFF.

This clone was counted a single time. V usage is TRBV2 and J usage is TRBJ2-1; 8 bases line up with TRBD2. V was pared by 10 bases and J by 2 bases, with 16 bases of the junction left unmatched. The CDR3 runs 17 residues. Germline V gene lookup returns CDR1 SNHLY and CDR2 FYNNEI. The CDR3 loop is CAILWVAGGRTYNEQFF. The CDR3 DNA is TGTGCCATCCTTTGGGTGGCGGGAGGCCGTACCTACAATGAGCAGTTCTTC.

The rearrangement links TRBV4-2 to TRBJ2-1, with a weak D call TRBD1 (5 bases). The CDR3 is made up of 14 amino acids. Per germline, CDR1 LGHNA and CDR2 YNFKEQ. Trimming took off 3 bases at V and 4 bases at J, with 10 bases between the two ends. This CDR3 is CASSQEQGYNEQFF. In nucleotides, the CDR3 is TGTGCCAGCAGCCAGGAGCAGGGTTACAATGAGCAGTTCTTC.